The rows below give T cell receptor beta chains drawn from one sample of a study of blood T cell repertoires in COVID-19. Only in-frame clones appear in the TCRdb table, and some are missing; sequencing was by immunoSEQ multiplex PCR. The data show roughly 230,000 clones, around 92% seen once. Specimen: PBMCs or T cells enriched from blood (not recorded which). These TCRs come from a woman in her thirties with acute COVID-19. Both conserved end residues are part of each CDR3. D genes are given only for firm matches. Clone size is stated in some rows and not others, as once, few, many or a class when expanded.

>TRBV9|NA|NA|TRBJ1-2
TGTGCCAGCAGCGTAGAGACAGATGGCTACACCTTC
CASSVETDGYTF
>TRBV19|NA|TRBD2|TRBJ2-7
TGTGCCAGTAGTATTGAGGGCGGGGGCTCCTACGAGCAGTACTTC
CASSIEGGGSYEQYF
>TRBV7-6|NA|TRBD2|TRBJ2-1
TGTGCCAGCAGCTTAGAAGGCTCTAAGCGGGGTGAGGGGAATGAGCAGTTCTTC
CASSLEGSKRGEGNEQFF
>TRBV11-3|once|NA|TRBJ2-7
TGTGCCAGCAGCTACTCCGGGACCTACGAGCAGTACTTC
CASSYSGTYEQYF
>TRBV20-1|NA|NA|TRBJ1-2
TGCAGTGCTAGATCCGGGTCTGGCTACACCTTC
CSARSGSGYTF
>TRBV4-2|once|NA|TRBJ1-2
TGTGCCAGCAGCCAAGTTGGGGGCCGGGGTGGCTACACCTTC
CASSQVGGRGGYTF
>TRBV19|NA|NA|TRBJ1-5
TGTGCCAGTAGTGCTTTCCTCCAGGGTGAACAGCCCCAGCATTTT
CASSAFLQGEQPQHF
>TRBV9|NA|TRBD2|TRBJ2-2
TGTGCCAGCAGCGTAGGGAAGCGGGGGGCTTTCTGGGAGCTGTTTTTT
CASSVGKRGAFWELFF
>TRBV30|NA|TRBD1|TRBJ2-7
TGTGCCTGGAGTGTCAGGGTAACAGGGGGCCCCTACGAGCAGTACTTC
CAWSVRVTGGPYEQYF
>TRBV10-1|few|NA|TRBJ1-5
TGCGCCAGCAGTGAGTCCGGGGCGGGACAGCCCCAGCATTTT
CASSESGAGQPQHF
>TRBV10-2|NA|TRBD2|TRBJ2-1
TGCGCCAGCATGTTTATAACTAGCGGGGGGAATGAGCAGTTCTTC
CASMFITSGGNEQFF
>TRBV7-6|NA|TRBD1|TRBJ1-6
TGTGCCAGCAGCGCCGACAGGGGAAGAAATTCACCCCTCCACTTT
CASSADRGRNSPLHF
>TRBV5-5|many|NA|TRBJ1-4
TGTGCCAGCAGCTTGGCCTTCCGCAGTAATGAAAAACTGTTTTTT
CASSLAFRSNEKLFF
>TRBV6-5|NA|NA|TRBJ1-1
TGTGCCAGCAGTTACGGGAGCAATCGGAACACTGAAGCTTTCTTT
CASSYGSNRNTEAFF
>TRBV24-1|NA|NA|TRBJ2-6
TGTGCCACCAGTGAATCGGCAGGGTACTCTGGGGCCAACGTCCTGACTTTC
CATSESAGYSGANVLTF
>TRBV21-1|NA|NA|TRBJ1-2
TGTGCCAGCAGCGCCCCGGGCAGGGACTATGGCTACACCTTC
CASSAPGRDYGYTF
>TRBV7-9|NA|TRBD2|TRBJ2-7
TGTGCCAGCAGCTTATGGCGCGGGGGAGACTACGAGCAGTACTTC
CASSLWRGGDYEQYF
>TRBV24-1|few|TRBD1|TRBJ2-7
TGTGCCACCAGGAGGGGGCGAGCCCTTTACGAGCAGTACTTC
CATRRGRALYEQYF
>TRBV2|NA|NA|TRBJ2-2
TGTGCCAGCAGTGAGAATCCGACAAACACCGGGGAGCTGTTTTTT
CASSENPTNTGELFF
>TRBV5-1|NA|NA|TRBJ1-2
TGCGCCAGCAGTATCGTAGCGCTGGCAGACGCGGGCTACACCTTC
CASSIVALADAGYTF
>TRBV7-2|NA|NA|TRBJ1-3
TGTGCCAGCAGCTTAAGAGTCTCTGGAAACACCATATATTTT
CASSLRVSGNTIYF
>TRBV7-8|few|TRBD2|TRBJ2-5
TGTGCCAGCAGCCAACGACTAGCGGCGATCCAAGAGACCCAGTACTTC
CASSQRLAAIQETQYF
>TRBV5-4|NA|NA|TRBJ2-5
TGTGCCAGCAGCTTGTTGGCTAGCCCCCAAGAGACCCAGTACTTC
CASSLLASPQETQYF
>TRBV7-2|NA|TRBD2|TRBJ2-3
TGTGCCAGCAGGTTTCGACTAGCGGGGTCGGCAGATACGCAGTATTTT
CASRFRLAGSADTQYF
>TRBV4-1|once|NA|TRBJ1-5
TGCGCCAGCAGCCAAGAAGAGGGTTTAGGAAATCAGCCCCAGCATTTT
CASSQEEGLGNQPQHF